These 23 T cell receptor beta chains were sequenced from one sample in a study of cytomegalovirus exposure and HLA in healthy donors. The PCR made use of 60 Vbeta and 13 Jbeta primers. Libraries were prepared by immunoSEQ multiplex PCR; TCRdb keeps only in-frame clonotypes and omits some of them. The table lists about 130,000 clones, 75% to 85% of them singletons. Sequencing was carried out using PBMCs. The receptor source for this set is a man aged 45-65 years in good health and CMV-seronegative.

The rearrangement uses TRBV5-1 and TRBJ2-3; TRBD2 is a possible D gene (5 bases). Germline V gene sequence: CDR1 SGHRS, CDR2 YFSETQ. V was cut by 0 bases and J by 3 bases, with 14 bases left in between. The CDR3 loop spans 16 amino acids. The CDR3 DNA is TGCGCCAGCAGCTTGGGTTCACTAGGGCCTACAGATACGCAGTATTTT. It yields the protein CASSLGSLGPTDTQYF.

The chain uses TRBV13 and TRBJ2-1; 7 bases are a match to TRBD1. The J segment lost 4 bases and the V segment lost 5 bases, leaving 8 bases of the junction unmatched. From germline, CDR1 is PRHDT and CDR2 FYEKMQ (reference sequence). The CDR3 loop spans 15 amino acids. The DNA for the CDR3 is TGTGCCAGCAGCCACAGAGGGGGCGGGTACAATGAGCAGTTCTTC. Protein sequence: CASSHRGGGYNEQFF.

The CDR3 DNA follows: TGCGCCAGCAGCCAAGAGGCGGGAGCTTTCTTT. Residues: CASSQEAGAFF. The rearrangement links TRBV4-1 to TRBJ1-1; no clear D gene. The CDR3 loop spans 11 amino acids. Germline V gene data show CDR1 as MGHRA and CDR2 as YSYEKL. Trimming removed 0 bases from V and 10 bases from J, with 6 bases in between.

In its sample, this clone was seen a few times. V is TRBV12-2 and J is TRBJ1-2; the table assigns TRBD1, which was not confirmed against the DNA. TRBV12-2 is recorded as a pseudogene. There are 13 residues in the CDR3. CDR3 sequence (DNA): TGTGCAAGTCGCTTATCAGGAAACTATGGCTACACCTTC. This encodes CASRLSGNYGYTF.

The chain is built from TRBV7-2 and TRBJ1-1, with 7 nucleotides matching TRBD1. Trimming took 6 bases from V and 4 from J; bases not matched to a gene: 5. This CDR3 is 13 amino acids long. Germline CDR1 is SGHTA and CDR2 is FQGNSA. For the CDR3, the DNA is TGTGCCAGCAGATTGACAGGGACCACTGAAGCTTTCTTT. Translation gives CASRLTGTTEAFF.

This clone was counted a few times. The rearrangement links TRBV29-1 to TRBJ2-7; no definite D call. Germline lookup yields CDR1 SQVTM and CDR2 ANQGSEA. Trimming stripped 4 bases from V and 0 bases from J, with 7 bases between. The length of the CDR3 is 12 residues. The CDR3 loop reads CSVGADSYEQYF. The CDR3 coding sequence is TGCAGCGTTGGGGCAGACTCCTACGAGCAGTACTTC.

The V gene is TRBV6-1, the J gene TRBJ1-3; no firm D call. The CDR3 length is 15 residues. Germline assignment: CDR1 MNHNS and CDR2 SASEGT. Trimming removed 10 bases from V and 0 bases from J, with 16 bases in between. The CDR3 nucleotides read TGTGCCACCACCCTGGAGGGAGACTCTGGAAACACCATATATTTT. Protein product: CATTLEGDSGNTIYF.

Comments on this clone: Other nucleotide sequences in the sample specify the same CDR3. The gene calls are TRBV29-1 and TRBJ2-5; D unresolved. The CDR3 is 12 residues long. Germline V CDR1 and CDR2: SQVTM, ANQGSEA. Trimming removed 4 bases from V and 5 bases from J, with 11 bases in between. CDR3 residues: CSVAGTRETQYF. The CDR3 DNA is TGCAGCGTTGCCGGCACGCGGGAGACCCAGTACTTC.

This clone was seen a handful of times. V and J are TRBV6-5 and TRBJ1-2; D gene unclear. Trimming removed 10 bases from V and 8 bases from J, with 17 bases in between. The CDR3 has 12 residues. Germline V gives CDR1 MNHEY, CDR2 SVGAGI. CDR3 amino acids: CATARGEEGYTF. CDR3 sequence (DNA): TGTGCCACCGCCCGGGGAGAAGAAGGCTACACCTTC.

This clone was detected only a few times. The rearrangement uses TRBV9 and TRBJ2-5; 13 bases agree with TRBD2. The CDR3 runs 17 residues. The germline gives CDR1 SGDLS, CDR2 YYNGEE. The junction had 11 bases not matched to a gene; V was cut back by 4 bases and J by 5 bases. In nucleotides, the CDR3 is TGTGCCAGCAGCCCCGTGAGGACTAGCGGGGGTGGTGAGACCCAGTACTTC. Protein product: CASSPVRTSGGGETQYF.

The chain links TRBV5-1 to TRBJ2-7; 10 bases fit TRBD1. The CDR3 extends over 15 amino acids. V lost 4 bases to trimming and J lost 6 bases; unmatched junction nucleotides: 10. The V gene's germline CDR1 is SGHRS and CDR2 YFSETQ. Here the CDR3 reads CASSGGSTGGFEQYF. CDR3 sequence (DNA): TGCGCCAGCAGCGGGGGCTCGACAGGGGGCTTCGAGCAGTACTTC.

In its sample, this clone was seen once. The chain links TRBV6-6 to TRBJ2-2; the D gene is possibly TRBD1 (6 bases). The CDR3 covers 16 residues. Trimming took 6 bases from V and 1 from J, leaving 15 bases between them. Germline lookup yields CDR1 MNHNY and CDR2 SVGAGI (reference sequence). CDR3 coding DNA: TGTGCCAGCAGCCGCCCCCCGGGACAGAACACCGGGGAGCTGTTTTTT. Translated, it gives CASSRPPGQNTGELFF.

This chain joins TRBV28 and TRBJ2-7, with a weak D call TRBD1 (7 bases). The V gene's germline CDR1 is MDHEN and CDR2 SYDVKM. The CDR3 sequence is 16 residues long. Trimming took 6 bases from V and 1 from J, leaving 19 bases between them. The CDR3 region has the DNA TGTGCCAGCAGACAACCTGGGGCAGGGGGGTCCTACGAGCAGTACGTC. Residues: CASRQPGAGGSYEQYV.

The chain has TRBV7-8 and TRBJ2-1; TRBD2 might be the D (6 bases). The germline V gene encodes CDR1 SGHVS and CDR2 FQNEAQ. The CDR3 runs to 15 residues. The V gene lost 2 bases and the J gene lost 4 bases, with 12 bases spanning the gap. Here the CDR3 DNA reads TGTGCCAGCAGCTTAAGGGCCCGGGGGTACAATGAGCAGTTCTTC. Translation: CASSLRARGYNEQFF.

The chain uses TRBV2 and TRBJ2-3; 8 bases match TRBD1. The CDR3 has 15 residues. J gave up 5 bases and V 6 bases, and 10 bases lay outside the gene matches. The germline V gene has CDR1 SNHLY and CDR2 FYNNEI. CDR3 nucleotide sequence: TGTGCCAGCAGAGTTGGGACAGGAGGGGGAGATACGCAGTATTTT. This codes for CASRVGTGGGDTQYF.

This clone was counted a few times. The CDR3 region has the DNA TGTGCCAGCTCACCACCGGTGTGGGGGGCTGGGGCCAACGTCCTGACTTTC. This gives the protein CASSPPVWGAGANVLTF. The chain is built from TRBV18 and TRBJ2-6, with D perhaps matching TRBD2 (6 bases). With 0 bases removed from V and 2 bases from J, the gap between germline ends came to 11 bases. The CDR3 contains 17 residues. Germline values: CDR1 KGHSH, CDR2 LQKENI.

The gene calls are TRBV4-1 and TRBJ2-2; D is ambiguous. Trimming stripped 6 bases from V and 6 bases from J, with 20 bases between. CDR1 MGHRA and CDR2 YSYEKL come from the germline V gene. This CDR3 contains 16 residues. The CDR3 DNA follows: TGCGCCAGCAGTCCTCGTACCCCTATGAGCGCCGGGGAGCTGTTTTTT. Translation gives CASSPRTPMSAGELFF.

The rearrangement joins TRBV5-1 to TRBJ2-2; D call uncertain. The V gene's germline CDR1 is SGHRS and CDR2 YFSETQ. V was pared by 0 bases and J by 5 bases, with 5 bases between. The CDR3 has 13 amino acids. The CDR3 region has the DNA TGCGCCAGCAGCTTGGTCCCGACCGGGGAGCTGTTTTTT. Its protein product is CASSLVPTGELFF.

This clone showed up just once. J is TRBJ2-7 and V is TRBV5-1; 8 bases are a match to TRBD1. This CDR3 spans 14 amino acids. Germline assignment: CDR1 SGHRS and CDR2 YFSETQ. Trimming took 4 bases from V and 1 from J; bases not matched to a gene: 4. CDR3 DNA sequence: TGCGCCAGCAGCGCGGACAGGGATTCCTACGAGCAGTACTTC. Residues: CASSADRDSYEQYF.

The chain carries TRBV7-2 and TRBJ1-5; D is undetermined. This CDR3 contains 13 residues. Trimming stripped 4 bases from V and 0 bases from J, with 4 bases between. The germline V gene has CDR1 SGHTA and CDR2 FQGNSA. The DNA of the CDR3 is TGTGCCAGCAGCTCGTATAGCAATCAGCCCCAGCATTTT. The encoded protein is CASSSYSNQPQHF.

This chain joins TRBV18 and TRBJ1-1; 7 positions match TRBD1. J lost 0 bases, V lost 1 base, and 8 bases had no gene match. CDR1 KGHSH and CDR2 LQKENI come from the germline V gene. CDR3 length equals 17 residues. Here the CDR3 reads CASSPLQGGGMNTEAFF. The CDR3 DNA reads TGTGCCAGCTCACCACTCCAGGGGGGTGGGATGAACACTGAAGCTTTCTTT.

This clone is a singleton in its sample. The DNA for the CDR3 is TGCGCCAGCAGCTTGGGGCGGGACGTTGAGACTGAAGCTTTCTTT. This encodes CASSLGRDVETEAFF. The V gene is TRBV5-1, the J gene TRBJ1-1, with D possibly matching TRBD1 (5 bases). V lost 0 bases to trimming and J lost 5 bases, with 14 bases between them. Germline V gives CDR1 SGHRS, CDR2 YFSETQ. The CDR3 sequence is 15 residues long.

V gene TRBV5-6 combines with J gene TRBJ2-7, with 7 bases aligning to TRBD2. The CDR3 is 13 amino acids. With 0 bases clipped from V and 9 bases from J, the junction kept 6 bases outside the gene matches. CDR1 and CDR2 (germline): SGHDT, YYEEEE. CDR3 in amino acids: CASSLADTGGQYF. For the CDR3, the DNA is TGTGCCAGCAGCTTGGCCGATACGGGAGGGCAGTACTTC.